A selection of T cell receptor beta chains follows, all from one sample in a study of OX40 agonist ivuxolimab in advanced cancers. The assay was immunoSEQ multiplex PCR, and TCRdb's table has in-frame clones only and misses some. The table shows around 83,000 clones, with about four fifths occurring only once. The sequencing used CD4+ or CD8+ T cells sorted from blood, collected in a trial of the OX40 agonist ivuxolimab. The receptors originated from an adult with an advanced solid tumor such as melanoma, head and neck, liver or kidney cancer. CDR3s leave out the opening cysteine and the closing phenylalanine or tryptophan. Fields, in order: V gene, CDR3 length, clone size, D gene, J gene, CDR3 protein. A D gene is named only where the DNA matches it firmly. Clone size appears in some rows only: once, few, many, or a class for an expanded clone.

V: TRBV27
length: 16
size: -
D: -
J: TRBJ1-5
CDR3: ASSHRFRGLVSNQPQH

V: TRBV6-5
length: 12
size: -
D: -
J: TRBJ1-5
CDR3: ASSYLNSNQPQH

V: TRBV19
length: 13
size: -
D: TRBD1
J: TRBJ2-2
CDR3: ASSTDRANTGELF

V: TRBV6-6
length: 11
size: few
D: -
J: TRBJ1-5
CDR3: ASSSQGDQPQH

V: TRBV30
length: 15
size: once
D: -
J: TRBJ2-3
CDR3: AWSVKGGGGLTDTQY

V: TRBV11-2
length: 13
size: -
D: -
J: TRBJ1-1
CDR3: ASSLYQGGNTEAF

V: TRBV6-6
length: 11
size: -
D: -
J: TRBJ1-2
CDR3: ASSPDSGYGYT

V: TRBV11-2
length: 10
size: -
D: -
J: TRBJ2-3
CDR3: ASSWLTDTQY

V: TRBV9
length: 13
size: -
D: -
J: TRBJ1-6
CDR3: ASSKGAGDNSPLH

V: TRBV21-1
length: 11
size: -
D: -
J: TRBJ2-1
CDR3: ASNTSEDNEQF

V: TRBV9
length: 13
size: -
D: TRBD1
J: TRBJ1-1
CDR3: ASSVGTGANTEAF

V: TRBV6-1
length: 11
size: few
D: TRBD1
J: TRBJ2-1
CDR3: ATTGVSLAEQF

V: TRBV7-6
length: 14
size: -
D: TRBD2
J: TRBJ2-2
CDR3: ASSKQTSGRAGELF

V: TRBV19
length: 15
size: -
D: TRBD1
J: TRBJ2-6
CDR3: ASSLTGANSGANVLT

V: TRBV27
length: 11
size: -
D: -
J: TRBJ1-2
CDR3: ASSSRRGRGYT

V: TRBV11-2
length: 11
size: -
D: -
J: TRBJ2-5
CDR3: ASSFSGYQTQY

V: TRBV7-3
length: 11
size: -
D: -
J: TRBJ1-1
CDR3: ASSLAGVTEAF

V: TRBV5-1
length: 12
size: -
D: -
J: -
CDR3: ASSLGGSSYEQY

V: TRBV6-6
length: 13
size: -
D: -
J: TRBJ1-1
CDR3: ASSYSGLMNTEAF

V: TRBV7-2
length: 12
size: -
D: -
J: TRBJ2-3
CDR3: ASSLGRGRDTQY

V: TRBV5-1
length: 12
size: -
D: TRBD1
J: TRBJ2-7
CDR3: ASSWGQGIYEQY

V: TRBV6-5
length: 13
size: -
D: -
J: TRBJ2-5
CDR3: ASSYSGTKTETQY

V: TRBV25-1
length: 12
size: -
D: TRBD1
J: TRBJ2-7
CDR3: ASTSGGIRDEQY

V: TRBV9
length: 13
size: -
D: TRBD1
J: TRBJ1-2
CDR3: ASSAQGEVGVGYT

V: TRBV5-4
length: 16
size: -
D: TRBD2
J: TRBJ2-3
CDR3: ASSLRTSGSASTDTQY

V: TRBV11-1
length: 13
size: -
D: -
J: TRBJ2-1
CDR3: ASSFERGSYNEQF

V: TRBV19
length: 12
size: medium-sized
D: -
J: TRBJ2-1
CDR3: ASSEGFAYNEQF

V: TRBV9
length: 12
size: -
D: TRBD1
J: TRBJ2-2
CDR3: ASSGTGQTGELF

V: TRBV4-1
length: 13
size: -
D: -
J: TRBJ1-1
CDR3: ASSRTGTTNTEAF

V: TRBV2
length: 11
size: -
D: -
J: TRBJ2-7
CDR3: ASSNDYSYEQY

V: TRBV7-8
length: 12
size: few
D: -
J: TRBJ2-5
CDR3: ASSPLTSTETQY

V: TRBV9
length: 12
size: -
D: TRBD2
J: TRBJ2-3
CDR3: ASSVTSGGDTQY

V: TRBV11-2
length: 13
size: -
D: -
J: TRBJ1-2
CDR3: ASTDLVTGNYGYT

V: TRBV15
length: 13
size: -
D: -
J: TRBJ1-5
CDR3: ATSRKAAVNQPQH

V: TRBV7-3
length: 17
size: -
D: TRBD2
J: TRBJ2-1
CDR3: ASSLTGTSGRLPYNEQF

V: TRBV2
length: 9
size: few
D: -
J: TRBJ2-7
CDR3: ASTYNYEQY

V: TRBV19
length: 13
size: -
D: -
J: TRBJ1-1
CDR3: ATRPNPGRNTEAF

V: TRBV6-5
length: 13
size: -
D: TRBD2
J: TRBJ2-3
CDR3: ASSQTSGATDTQY

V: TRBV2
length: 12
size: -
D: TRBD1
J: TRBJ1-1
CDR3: ASSVRTGNTEAF

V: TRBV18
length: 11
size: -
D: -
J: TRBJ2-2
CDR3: ASSPPNTGELF

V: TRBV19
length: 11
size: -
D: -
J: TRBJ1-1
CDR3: ASSKQVNTEAF

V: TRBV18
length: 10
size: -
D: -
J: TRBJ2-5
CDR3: ASSQGLETQY

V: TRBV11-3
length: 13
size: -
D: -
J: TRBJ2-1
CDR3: ASSLLSGTGNEQF

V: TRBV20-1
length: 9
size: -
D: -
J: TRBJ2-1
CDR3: SAGGGEEQF

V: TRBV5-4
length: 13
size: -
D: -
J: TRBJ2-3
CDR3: ASSARTEVLNTQY

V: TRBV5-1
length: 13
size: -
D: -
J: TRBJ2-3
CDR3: ASSLAVPGTDTQY

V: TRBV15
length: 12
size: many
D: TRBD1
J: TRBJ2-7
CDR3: ATSREGTGSEQY

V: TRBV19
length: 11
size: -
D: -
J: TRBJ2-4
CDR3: ASSYPGENIQY

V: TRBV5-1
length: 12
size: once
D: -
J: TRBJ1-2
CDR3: ASSLGGLGERYT

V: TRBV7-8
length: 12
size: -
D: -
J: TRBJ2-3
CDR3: ASSVQRATDTQY

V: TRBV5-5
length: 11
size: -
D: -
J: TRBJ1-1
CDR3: ASSQERGTEAF

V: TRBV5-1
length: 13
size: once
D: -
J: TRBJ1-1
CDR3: ASSLGGTANTEAF

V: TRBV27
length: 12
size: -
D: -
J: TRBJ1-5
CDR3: ASSLGSDYQPQH

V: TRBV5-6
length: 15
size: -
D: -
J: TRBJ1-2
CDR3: ASSLAGRFERNYGYT

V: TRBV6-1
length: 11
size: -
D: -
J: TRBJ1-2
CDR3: ASSPSGEYGYT